Detailed here is one T cell receptor beta chain. The sample is drawn from a study of blood T cell repertoires in COVID-19. Whole-study context: Material from acute and convalescent COVID-19 was sourced from the United States, Italy and Spain. T cells, B-cell-depleted T cells, or PBMCs provided the cDNA or gDNA that served as material.

Using immunoSEQ multiplex PCR, the repertoire was profiled, and TCRdb retains in-frame clones only, with some absent. The repertoire holds around 260,000 clones, with around 89% as singletons. The CDR3 spans 14 residues. The germline CDR1 and CDR2 sequences are SEHNR and FQNEAQ (reference sequence). V was shortened by 5 bases and J by 3 bases, with 13 bases between the two germline ends. Sequenced input: peripheral blood. This chain joins TRBV7-9 and TRBJ1-1, with D tentatively TRBD1 (5 bases). This TCR derives from a man aged 55-75 years who had recovered from COVID-19. CDR3 sequence (DNA): TGTGCCAGCAGCATCCGGACAACCGACACTGAAGCTTTCTTT. Its translation: CASSIRTTDTEAFF.